The 13 T cell receptor beta chains given below trace back to one sample, sequenced in a study. MiXCR was run by TCRdb on the 5' RACE reads, yielding one entry per CDR3 protein. Here the sample spans 9,500 to 15,000 distinct CDR3 sequences, about 51% being singletons. Cells sorted as Tregs were CD4+, CD25+ and CD127-/low. Sequences were obtained from tumor-infiltrating Tregs sorted from the breast tumor. All receptors derive from a female donor with breast cancer.

This rearrangement joins TRBV5-4 to TRBJ1-4; tentatively, D is TRBD1 (5 bases). V lost 2 bases and J lost 4, with 12 bases in between. The CDR3 extends over 15 amino acids. The germline V gene encodes CDR1 SGHNT and CDR2 YYREEE (reference sequence). The CDR3 bases are TGTGCCAGCAGCTTATCGGGCAGGGTTAATGAAAAACTGTTTTTT. Protein product: CASSLSGRVNEKLFF.

This clonotype occurred a few times. The CDR3 protein is CASSLGNLNYGYTF. The CDR3 DNA reads TGTGCCAGCAGCTTAGGGAACCTAAACTATGGCTACACCTTC. The genes are TRBV7-8 and TRBJ1-2, with D unclear. The CDR3 length is 14 residues. The germline V gene encodes CDR1 SGHVS and CDR2 FQNEAQ. V was pared by 1 base and J by 2 bases, with 8 bases between.

The chain couples TRBV5-1 to TRBJ1-2; the D is unclear. Trimming cost V 1 base and J 5 bases, with 9 bases left between them. CDR1 and CDR2 (germline): SGHRS, YFSETQ. The CDR3 has 13 amino acids. The CDR3 sequence: CASSLYLGYGYTF. As DNA, the CDR3 is TGCGCCAGCAGCTTGTACTTGGGGTATGGCTACACCTTC. The full variable domain, rest sourced from reference TRBV5-1 and TRBJ1-2, is KAGVTQTPRYLIKTRGQQVTLSCSPISGHRSVSWYQQTPGQGLQFLFEYFSETQRNKGNFPGRFSGRQFSNSRSEMNVSTLELGDSALYLCASSLYLGYGYTFGSGTRLTVV.

This sequence joins TRBV4-3 and TRBJ2-3, with 8 nucleotides matching TRBD2. In germline, CDR1 is LGHNA, CDR2 YSLEER. The CDR3 loop spans 18 amino acids. V trimming: 1 base; J trimming: 5 bases; junction bases outside the gene matches: 14. In DNA, the CDR3 is TGCGCCAGCAGCCAAGGTGGGGTCGGGAGGGCCACAGGAGATACGCAGTATTTT. It translates to CASSQGGVGRATGDTQYF.

The chain joins TRBV15 to TRBJ2-7; D call uncertain. The CDR3 length is 13 residues. V lost 0 bases to trimming and J lost 5 bases, with 8 bases between them. CDR1 is LNHNV, CDR2 YYDKDF, per germline (reference sequence). Here the CDR3 DNA reads TGTGCCACCAGCAGAGATAACCGAGACGAGCAGTACTTC. Translation gives CATSRDNRDEQYF.

This chain joins TRBV20-1 and TRBJ2-7; D possibly corresponds to TRBD2 (6 bases). Germline V gives CDR1 DFQATT, CDR2 SNEGSKA (reference sequence). V lost 0 bases and J 2 bases, leaving 11 bases between the germline ends. This CDR3 spans 14 amino acids. DNA for the CDR3: TGCAGTGCTAGAGATCAGGCGGGGCCCTACGAGCAGTACTTC. It translates to CSARDQAGPYEQYF.

The genes are TRBV29-1 and TRBJ2-5; D call uncertain. The CDR3 has 12 amino acids. V was clipped by 3 bases and J by 0 bases, with 5 bases between them. The germline V gene has CDR1 SQVTM and CDR2 ANQGSEA. CDR3 nucleotide sequence: TGCAGCGTTGAGGTGAACCAAGAGACCCAGTACTTC. Its translation is CSVEVNQETQYF.

The chain has TRBV20-1 and TRBJ2-1, with 11 bases matching TRBD2. CDR3 size: 15 residues. Unmatched junction bases numbered 7, after V lost 1 base and J lost 8 bases. Germline CDR1 and CDR2: DFQATT and SNEGSKA (reference sequence). The CDR3 region has the DNA TGCAGTGCTAGAGTTATAACTAGCGGGAGTTATGAGCAGTTCTTC. Protein: CSARVITSGSYEQFF.

The chain employs TRBV6-1 and TRBJ1-1; D is possibly TRBD1 (5 bases). Trimming shortened V by 2 bases and J by 3 bases, and 13 bases separated the two germline ends. The CDR3 loop spans 15 amino acids. Germline V gene data show CDR1 as MNHNS and CDR2 as SASEGT. The chain's CDR3 is CASSESGQADTEAFF. The CDR3 coding sequence is TGTGCCAGCAGTGAATCGGGGCAGGCGGACACTGAAGCTTTCTTT.

J is TRBJ2-5 and V is TRBV19; D not resolved. CDR1 and CDR2 from the germline V gene are LNHDA and SQIVND (reference sequence). Trimming stripped 5 bases from V and 5 bases from J, with 9 bases between. The CDR3 length is 12 residues. The CDR3: CASSQSRETQYF. The CDR3 bases are TGTGCCAGTAGTCAGTCCCGGGAGACCCAGTACTTC. The full variable domain, rest sourced from reference TRBV19 and TRBJ2-5, is DGGITQSPKYLFRKEGQNVTLSCEQNLNHDAMYWYRQDPGQGLRLIYYSQIVNDFQKGDIAEGYSVSREKKESFPLTVTSAQKNPTAFYLCASSQSRETQYFGPGTRLLVL.

The CDR3 sequence is CASSLRQGEKLFF. CDR3 DNA sequence: TGCGCCAGCAGCCTCAGACAGGGAGAAAAACTGTTTTTT. V gene TRBV4-3 combines with J gene TRBJ1-4; 7 nucleotides agree with TRBD1. J gave up 8 bases and V 4 bases, and 4 bases lay outside the gene matches. The CDR3 contains 13 residues. The germline gives CDR1 LGHNA, CDR2 YSLEER.

CDR3 in amino acids: CSAAGQPGGYTF. The CDR3 bases are TGCAGCGCTGCAGGACAACCGGGAGGCTACACCTTC. V is TRBV29-1 and J is TRBJ1-2; possible D gene TRBD1, 5 bases. The germline V gene encodes CDR1 SQVTM and CDR2 ANQGSEA. The CDR3 totals 12 residues. Trimming left V 7 bases short and J 8 bases short, with 17 bases between.

This clonotype was seen only a few times. This rearrangement joins TRBV20-1 to TRBJ2-3; maybe TRBD2 (6 bases). Germline V gene data show CDR1 as DFQATT and CDR2 as SNEGSKA (reference sequence). The V end lost 3 bases, the J end lost 5 bases, and 15 bases lay between the germline ends. The CDR3 has 14 amino acids. The CDR3 loop reads CSARAGGMGDTQYF. The CDR3 coding sequence is TGCAGTGCTAGGGCAGGAGGGATGGGAGATACGCAGTATTTT.